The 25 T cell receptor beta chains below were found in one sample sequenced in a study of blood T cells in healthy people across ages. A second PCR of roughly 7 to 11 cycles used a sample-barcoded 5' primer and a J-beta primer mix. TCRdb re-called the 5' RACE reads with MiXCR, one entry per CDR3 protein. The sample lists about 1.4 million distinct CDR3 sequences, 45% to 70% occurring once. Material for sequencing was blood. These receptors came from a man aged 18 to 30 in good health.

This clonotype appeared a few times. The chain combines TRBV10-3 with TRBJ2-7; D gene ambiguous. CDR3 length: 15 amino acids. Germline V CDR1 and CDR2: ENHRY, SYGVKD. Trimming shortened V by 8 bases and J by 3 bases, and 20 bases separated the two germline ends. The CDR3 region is CAIPKKAGSNYEQYF. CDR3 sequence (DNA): TGTGCCATCCCGAAGAAGGCCGGCTCCAACTACGAGCAGTACTTC.

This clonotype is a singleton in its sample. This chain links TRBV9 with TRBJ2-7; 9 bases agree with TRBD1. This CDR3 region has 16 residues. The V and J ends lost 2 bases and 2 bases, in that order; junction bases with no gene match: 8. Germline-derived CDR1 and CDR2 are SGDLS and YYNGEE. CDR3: CASSVGTGTGTYEQYF. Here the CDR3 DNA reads TGTGCCAGCAGCGTGGGAACCGGGACAGGGACCTACGAGCAGTACTTC.

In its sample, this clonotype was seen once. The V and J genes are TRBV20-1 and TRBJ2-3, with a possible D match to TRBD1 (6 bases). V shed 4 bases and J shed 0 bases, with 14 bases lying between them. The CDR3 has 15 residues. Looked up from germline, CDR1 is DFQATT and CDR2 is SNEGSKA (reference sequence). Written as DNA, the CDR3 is TGCAGTGCTACAGGACAGAGACCTAGCACAGATACGCAGTATTTT. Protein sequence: CSATGQRPSTDTQYF.

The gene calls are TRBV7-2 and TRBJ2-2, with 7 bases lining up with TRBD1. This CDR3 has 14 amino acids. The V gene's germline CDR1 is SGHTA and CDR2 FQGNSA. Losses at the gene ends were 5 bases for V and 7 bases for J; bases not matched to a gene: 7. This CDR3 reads CASSTNRGHGELFF. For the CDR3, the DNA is TGTGCCAGCAGCACTAACAGGGGTCACGGGGAGCTGTTTTTT.

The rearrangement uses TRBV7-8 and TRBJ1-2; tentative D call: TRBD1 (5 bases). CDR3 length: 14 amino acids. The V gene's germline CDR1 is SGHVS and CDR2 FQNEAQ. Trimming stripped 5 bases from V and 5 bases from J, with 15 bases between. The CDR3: CASSDLGRSYGYTF. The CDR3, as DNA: TGTGCCAGCAGCGATTTGGGACGGTCTTATGGCTACACCTTC.

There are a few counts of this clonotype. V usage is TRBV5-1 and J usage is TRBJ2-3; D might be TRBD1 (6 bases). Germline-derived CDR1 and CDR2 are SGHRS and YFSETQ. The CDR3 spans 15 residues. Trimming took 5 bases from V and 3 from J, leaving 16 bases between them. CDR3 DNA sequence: TGCGCCAGCAGTCTTGAGGACAGAGGAACAGATACGCAGTATTTT. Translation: CASSLEDRGTDTQYF.

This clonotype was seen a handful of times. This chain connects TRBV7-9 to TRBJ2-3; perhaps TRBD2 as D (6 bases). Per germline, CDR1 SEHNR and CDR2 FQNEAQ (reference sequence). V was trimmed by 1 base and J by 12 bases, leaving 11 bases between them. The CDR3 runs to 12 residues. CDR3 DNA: TGTGCCAGCAGCTTAGAGGGGACTTTTCAGTATTTT. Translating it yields CASSLEGTFQYF. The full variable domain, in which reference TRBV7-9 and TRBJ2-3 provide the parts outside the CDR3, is DTGVSQNPRHKITKRGQNVTFRCDPISEHNRLYWYRQTLGQGPEFLTYFQNEAQLEKSRLLSDRFSAERPKGSFSTLEIQRTEQGDSAMYLCASSLEGTFQYFGPGTRLTVL.

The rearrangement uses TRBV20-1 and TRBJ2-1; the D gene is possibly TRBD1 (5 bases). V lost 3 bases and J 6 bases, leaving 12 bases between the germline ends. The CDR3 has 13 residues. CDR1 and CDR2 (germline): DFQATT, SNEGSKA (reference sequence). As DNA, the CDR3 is TGCAGTGCTAGTGTAGGACAACCCAATGAGCAGTTCTTC. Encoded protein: CSASVGQPNEQFF.

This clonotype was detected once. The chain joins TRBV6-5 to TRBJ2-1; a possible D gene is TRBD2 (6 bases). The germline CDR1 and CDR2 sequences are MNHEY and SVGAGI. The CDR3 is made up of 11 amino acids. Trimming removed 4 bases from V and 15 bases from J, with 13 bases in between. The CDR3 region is CASSFGTQRFF. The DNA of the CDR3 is TGTGCCAGCAGTTTCGGGACTCAGCGGTTCTTC.

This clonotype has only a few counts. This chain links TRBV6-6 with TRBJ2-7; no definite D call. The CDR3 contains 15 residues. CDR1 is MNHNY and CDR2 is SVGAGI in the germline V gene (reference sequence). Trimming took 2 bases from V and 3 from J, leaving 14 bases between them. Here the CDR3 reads CASSYAHRAGYEQYF. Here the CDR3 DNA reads TGTGCCAGCAGTTACGCCCATCGGGCAGGCTACGAGCAGTACTTC.

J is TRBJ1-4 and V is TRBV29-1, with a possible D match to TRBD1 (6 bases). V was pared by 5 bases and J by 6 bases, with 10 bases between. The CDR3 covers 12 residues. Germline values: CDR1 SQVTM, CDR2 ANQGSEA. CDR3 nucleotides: TGCAGCGTTCAGGGGTTCGATGAAAAACTGTTTTTT. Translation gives CSVQGFDEKLFF. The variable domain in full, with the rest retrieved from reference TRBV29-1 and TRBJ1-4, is SAVISQKPSRDICQRGTSLTIQCQVDSQVTMMFWYRQQPGQSLTLIATANQGSEATYESGFVIDKFPISRPNLTFSTLTVSNMSPEDSSIYLCSVQGFDEKLFFGSGTQLSVL.

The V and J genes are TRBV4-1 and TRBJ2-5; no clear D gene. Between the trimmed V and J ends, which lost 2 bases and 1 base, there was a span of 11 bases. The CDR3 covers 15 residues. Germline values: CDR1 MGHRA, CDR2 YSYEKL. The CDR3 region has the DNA TGCGCCAGCAGCCAACCGCTAGAATTCCAAGAGACCCAGTACTTC. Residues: CASSQPLEFQETQYF.

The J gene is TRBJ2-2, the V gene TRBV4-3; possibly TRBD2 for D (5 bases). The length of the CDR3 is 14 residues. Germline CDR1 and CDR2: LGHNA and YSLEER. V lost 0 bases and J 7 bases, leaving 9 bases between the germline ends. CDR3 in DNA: TGCGCCAGCAGCCAAGATCCCGGGGTCGGGGAGCTGTTTTTT. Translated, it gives CASSQDPGVGELFF.

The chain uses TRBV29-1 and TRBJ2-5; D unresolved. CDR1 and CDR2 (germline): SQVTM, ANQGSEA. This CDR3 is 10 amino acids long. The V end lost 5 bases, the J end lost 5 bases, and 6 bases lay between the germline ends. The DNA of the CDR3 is TGCAGCGTTTGGGCCGAGACCCAGTACTTC. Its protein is CSVWAETQYF.

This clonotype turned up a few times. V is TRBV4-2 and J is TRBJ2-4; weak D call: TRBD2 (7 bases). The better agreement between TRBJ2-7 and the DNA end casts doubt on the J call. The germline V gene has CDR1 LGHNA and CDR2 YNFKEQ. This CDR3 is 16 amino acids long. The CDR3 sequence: CASSPRGGDSLYEQYF. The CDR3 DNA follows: TGTGCCAGCAGCCCTAGGGGGGGGGATAGTTTATACGAGCAGTACTTC.

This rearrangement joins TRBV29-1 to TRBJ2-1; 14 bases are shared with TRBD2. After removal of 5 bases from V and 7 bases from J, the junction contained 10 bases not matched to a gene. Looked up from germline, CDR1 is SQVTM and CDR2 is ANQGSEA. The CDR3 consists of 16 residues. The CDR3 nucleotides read TGCAGCGTTAAATCCCGACTAGCGGGGGGGCCGAATGAGCAGTTCTTC. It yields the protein CSVKSRLAGGPNEQFF.

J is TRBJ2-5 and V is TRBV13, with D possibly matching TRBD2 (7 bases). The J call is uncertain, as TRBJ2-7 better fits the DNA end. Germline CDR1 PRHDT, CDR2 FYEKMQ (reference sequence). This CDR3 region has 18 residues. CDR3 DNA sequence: TGTGCCAGCAGCTTATACTTACTCACGGGGGGCCGGGTCTACGAGCAGTACTTC. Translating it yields CASSLYLLTGGRVYEQYF.

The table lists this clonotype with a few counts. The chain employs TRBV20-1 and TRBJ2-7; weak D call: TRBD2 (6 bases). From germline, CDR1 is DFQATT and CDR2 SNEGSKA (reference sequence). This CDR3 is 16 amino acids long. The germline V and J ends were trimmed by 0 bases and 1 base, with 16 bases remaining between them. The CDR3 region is CSARDQEGFTSYEQYF. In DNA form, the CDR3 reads TGCAGTGCTAGAGATCAGGAGGGGTTTACTTCCTACGAGCAGTACTTC.

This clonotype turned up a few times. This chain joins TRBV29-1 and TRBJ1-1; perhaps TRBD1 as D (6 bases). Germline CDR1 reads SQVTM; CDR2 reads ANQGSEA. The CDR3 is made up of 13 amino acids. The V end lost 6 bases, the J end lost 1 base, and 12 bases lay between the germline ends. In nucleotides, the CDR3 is TGCAGCGTGCGAAGGGGGTGGAACACTGAAGCTTTCTTT. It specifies CSVRRGWNTEAFF.

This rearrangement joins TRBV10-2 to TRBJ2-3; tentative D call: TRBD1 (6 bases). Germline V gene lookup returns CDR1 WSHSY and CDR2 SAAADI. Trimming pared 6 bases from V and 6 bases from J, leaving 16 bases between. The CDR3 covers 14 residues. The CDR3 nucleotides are TGCGCCAGCAGAAACAGGGTTCTGGGGGATACGCAGTATTTT. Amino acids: CASRNRVLGDTQYF.

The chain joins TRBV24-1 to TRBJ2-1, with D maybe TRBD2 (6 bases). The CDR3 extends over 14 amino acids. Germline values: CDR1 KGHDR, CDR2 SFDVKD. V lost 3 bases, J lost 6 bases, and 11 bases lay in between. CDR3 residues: CATSDPGLSNEQFF. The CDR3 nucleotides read TGTGCCACCAGTGATCCCGGACTATCCAATGAGCAGTTCTTC.

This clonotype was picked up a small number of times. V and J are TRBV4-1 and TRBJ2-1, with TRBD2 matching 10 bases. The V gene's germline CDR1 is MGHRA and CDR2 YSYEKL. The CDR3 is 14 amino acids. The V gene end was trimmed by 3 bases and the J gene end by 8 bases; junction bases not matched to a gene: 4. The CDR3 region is CASSQVGLADEQFF. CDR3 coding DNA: TGCGCCAGCAGCCAGGTAGGACTAGCGGATGAGCAGTTCTTC.

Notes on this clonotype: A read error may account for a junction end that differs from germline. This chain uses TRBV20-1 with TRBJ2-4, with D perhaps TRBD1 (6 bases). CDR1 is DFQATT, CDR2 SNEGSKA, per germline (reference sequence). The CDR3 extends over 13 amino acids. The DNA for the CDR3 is TGCAGTGCTAGAGCCCAGGGGCGGTACATTCGGTACTTC. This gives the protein CSARAQGRYIRYF.

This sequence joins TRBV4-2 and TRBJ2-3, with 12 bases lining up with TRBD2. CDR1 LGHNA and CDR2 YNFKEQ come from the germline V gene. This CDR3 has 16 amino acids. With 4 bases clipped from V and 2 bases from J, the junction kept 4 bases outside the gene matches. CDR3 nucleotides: TGTGCCAGCAGCCTCCGGACTAGCGGGGACACAGATACGCAGTATTTT. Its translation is CASSLRTSGDTDTQYF.

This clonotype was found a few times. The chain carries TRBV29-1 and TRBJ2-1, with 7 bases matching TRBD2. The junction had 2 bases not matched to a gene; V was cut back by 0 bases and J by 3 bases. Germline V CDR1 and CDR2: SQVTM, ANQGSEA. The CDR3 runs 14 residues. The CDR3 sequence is CSVEDLAVYNEQFF. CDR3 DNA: TGCAGCGTTGAAGATCTAGCGGTCTACAATGAGCAGTTCTTC.